These 27 T cell receptor beta chains originate from one sample sequenced in a study of cytotoxic CD8 clonotypes in ibrutinib-treated CLL. The protocol was immunoSEQ multiplex PCR, while the TCRdb copy is restricted to in-frame clones and leaves out a portion. The sample includes some 310,000 clones, just under 80% of them seen just once. The sample here was PBMCs, taken before ibrutinib treatment. The receptor set was obtained from a human donor with chronic lymphocytic leukemia.

This rearrangement joins TRBV28 to TRBJ1-1, with 10 bases matching TRBD1. With 5 bases clipped from V and 1 base from J, the junction kept 1 base outside the gene matches. The CDR3 is 14 amino acids. Per the germline V gene, CDR1 is MDHEN and CDR2 is SYDVKM. CDR3: CASSRTGGNTEAFF. In nucleotides, the CDR3 is TGTGCCAGCAGTAGGACAGGGGGGAACACTGAAGCTTTCTTT.

The chain uses TRBV7-6 and TRBJ2-1; D not resolved. The V gene's germline CDR1 is SGHVS and CDR2 FNYEAQ. V was cut by 5 bases and J by 0 bases, with 5 bases left in between. This CDR3 is 13 amino acids long. The CDR3 nucleotides read TGTGCCAGCAGCAGGGACTCCTACAATGAGCAGTTCTTC. This encodes CASSRDSYNEQFF.

The J gene is TRBJ1-3, the V gene TRBV30; the match to TRBD1 covers 9 bases. V lost 3 bases to trimming and J lost 4 bases; unmatched junction nucleotides: 4. Germline CDR1 reads GTSNPN; CDR2 reads SVGIG (reference sequence). This CDR3 spans 14 amino acids. CDR3 sequence reads: CAWRGDRAGNTIYF. DNA of the CDR3: TGTGCCTGGAGGGGGGACAGGGCCGGAAACACCATATATTTT.

The chain combines TRBV30 with TRBJ2-3; possible D gene TRBD1, 6 bases. This CDR3 region has 15 residues. The germline gives CDR1 GTSNPN, CDR2 SVGIG (reference sequence). Trimming took off 5 bases at V and 6 bases at J, with 21 bases between the two ends. The chain's CDR3 is CAWVSKGEIKDTQYF. CDR3 DNA: TGTGCCTGGGTTTCTAAGGGGGAAATCAAGGATACGCAGTATTTT.

The chain carries TRBV4-3 and TRBJ2-2, with 7 bases aligning to TRBD1. The J segment lost 4 bases and the V segment lost 4 bases, leaving 3 bases of the junction unmatched. The germline gives CDR1 LGHNA, CDR2 YSLEER. This CDR3 contains 14 residues. The CDR3 loop is CASSRDSFTGELFF. The CDR3 nucleotides read TGCGCCAGCAGCCGGGACAGTTTCACCGGGGAGCTGTTTTTT.

Of note for this clone: One end of the junction varies from germline; a read error may be responsible. The V call is TRBV20-1, the J call TRBJ1-4; 7 bases fit TRBD1. Germline V gene lookup returns CDR1 DFQATT and CDR2 SNEGSKA (reference sequence). This CDR3 contains 10 residues. The DNA for the CDR3 is TGCAGTGCTATGAGGGACAGCGAAACCTTT. Its translation is CSAMRDSETF.

J is TRBJ2-7 and V is TRBV28, with 9 bases matching TRBD2. From germline, CDR1 is MDHEN and CDR2 SYDVKM. Germline trimming cut 5 bases from V and 6 bases from J; bases unmatched to any gene: 14. The CDR3 length is 16 residues. The CDR3 protein is CASSPGGSGSSAEQYF. CDR3 DNA sequence: TGTGCCAGCAGTCCCGGGGGTAGCGGGAGTTCAGCCGAGCAGTACTTC.

V usage is TRBV15 and J usage is TRBJ1-1; possible D gene TRBD1, 5 bases. V lost 1 base and J lost 4, with 10 bases in between. CDR1 is LNHNV, CDR2 YYDKDF, per germline (reference sequence). The CDR3 loop spans 14 amino acids. CDR3 loop: CATSRGGGGTEAFF. Written as DNA, the CDR3 is TGTGCCACCAGCAGAGGGGGCGGGGGCACTGAAGCTTTCTTT.

The chain employs TRBV10-3 and TRBJ2-5; possibly TRBD2 for D (6 bases). CDR1 ENHRY and CDR2 SYGVKD come from the germline V gene. The V gene lost 6 bases and the J gene lost 5 bases, with 13 bases spanning the gap. This CDR3 has 13 residues. CDR3 sequence: CAIRIRAGETQYF. The CDR3 DNA follows: TGTGCCATCAGGATAAGGGCGGGGGAGACCCAGTACTTC.

The gene calls are TRBV27 and TRBJ1-2; 9 bases are a match to TRBD1. The CDR3 loop spans 14 amino acids. V dropped 7 bases and J dropped 8; count of bases not matched to a gene: 11. The germline V gene encodes CDR1 MNHEY and CDR2 SMNVEV (reference sequence). The CDR3 DNA reads as TGTGCCAGCAATCATAACAGGGGGCTTGGGGGCTACACCTTC. This encodes CASNHNRGLGGYTF.

The rearrangement uses TRBV7-9 and TRBJ1-2; TRBD1 matches at 7 bases. Germline lookup yields CDR1 SEHNR and CDR2 FQNEAQ (reference sequence). Trimming removed 6 bases from V and 8 bases from J; junction bases left unmatched: 12. This CDR3 has 14 residues. CDR3 DNA sequence: TGTGCCAGCAGAGCTACGGAGGGGGCTAGAGGCTACACCTTC. Translated: CASRATEGARGYTF.

J is TRBJ2-1 and V is TRBV2, with 10 bases identical to TRBD1. The CDR3 is made up of 16 amino acids. With 4 bases clipped from V and 10 bases from J, the junction kept 13 bases outside the gene matches. CDR1 SNHLY and CDR2 FYNNEI come from the germline V gene. CDR3 loop: CASSGRGDRGFLEQFF. The CDR3 DNA is TGTGCCAGCAGTGGGCGGGGGGACAGGGGATTCTTGGAGCAGTTCTTC.

The CDR3 sequence is CAWNSGGTDTQYF. The CDR3 nucleotides are TGTGCCTGGAATTCAGGGGGCACAGATACGCAGTATTTT. This chain links TRBV30 with TRBJ2-3; maybe TRBD1 (6 bases). Looked up from germline, CDR1 is GTSNPN and CDR2 is SVGIG (reference sequence). The V end was cut by 4 bases, the J end by 1 base, with 9 bases between. This CDR3 has 13 amino acids.

The chain uses TRBV5-5 and TRBJ2-7; no definite D call. The V end lost 4 bases, the J end lost 2 bases, and 22 bases lay between the germline ends. The CDR3 runs 17 residues. Looked up from germline, CDR1 is SGHKS and CDR2 is YYEKEE (reference sequence). CDR3 bases: TGTGCCAGCAGCCGAACTATATACGATACTGAAGCCTACGAGCAGTACTTC. Its translation is CASSRTIYDTEAYEQYF.

The chain couples TRBV30 to TRBJ2-1, with 8 nucleotides matching TRBD2. The CDR3 is 15 amino acids. The junction had 11 bases not matched to a gene; V was cut back by 4 bases and J by 6 bases. Germline V gene lookup returns CDR1 GTSNPN and CDR2 SVGIG (reference sequence). DNA for the CDR3: TGTGCCTGGATGTACCGGGAGGGCCTTCGCAATGAGCAGTTCTTC. Translating gives CAWMYREGLRNEQFF.

This clone has just a few counts. The chain combines TRBV29-1 with TRBJ1-2; a possible D gene is TRBD1 (6 bases). There are 14 residues in the CDR3. Germline CDR1 reads SQVTM; CDR2 reads ANQGSEA. Trimming removed 7 bases at V and 4 bases at J, with 19 bases between. The CDR3, as DNA: TGCAGCGATGATGTTCAGGGGATGGGCTATGGCTACACCTTC. Protein sequence: CSDDVQGMGYGYTF.

This chain uses TRBV25-1 with TRBJ2-3; D gene uncertain. CDR3 length equals 14 residues. The germline V gene has CDR1 MGHDK and CDR2 SYGVNS. Trimming removed 3 bases from V and 5 bases from J, with 12 bases in between. CDR3 residues: CASSEMVNRDTQYF. The CDR3 nucleotides read TGTGCCAGCAGTGAGATGGTGAATAGAGATACGCAGTATTTT.

This clone was observed a few times. Distinct nucleotide sequences in the sample also encode this CDR3. The rearrangement joins TRBV19 to TRBJ2-2; D is unresolved. This CDR3 spans 14 amino acids. V lost 5 bases and J lost 1, with 8 bases in between. Germline V gene data show CDR1 as LNHDA and CDR2 as SQIVND (reference sequence). CDR3 nucleotides: TGTGCCAGTAGTCCCCAAGTGAACACCGGGGAGCTGTTTTTT. Translated, it gives CASSPQVNTGELFF.

The chain carries TRBV5-1 and TRBJ1-4; D perhaps matches TRBD1 (6 bases). This CDR3 spans 15 amino acids. Germline V CDR1 and CDR2: SGHRS, YFSETQ. Trimming pared 5 bases from V and 3 bases from J, leaving 14 bases between. CDR3: CASRGQPRANEKLFF. The CDR3 DNA is TGCGCCAGCAGAGGACAGCCTCGTGCTAATGAAAAACTGTTTTTT.

This clone occurred once. V gene TRBV18 combines with J gene TRBJ1-2, with a tentative D call TRBD1 (6 bases). This CDR3 region has 15 residues. Germline loops: CDR1 KGHSH, CDR2 LQKENI. Trimming removed 6 bases from V and 4 bases from J, with 18 bases in between. The CDR3, as DNA: TGTGCCAGCTCCCCGGAGTGGGGGCTTGGCTATGGCTACACCTTC. Encoded protein: CASSPEWGLGYGYTF.

The rearrangement uses TRBV9 and TRBJ1-3; TRBD1 might be the D (5 bases). The V end was cut by 0 bases, the J end by 0 bases, with 16 bases between. This CDR3 comprises 18 residues. Looked up from germline, CDR1 is SGDLS and CDR2 is YYNGEE. Here the CDR3 reads CASSVGLSGTSSGNTIYF. For the CDR3, the DNA is TGTGCCAGCAGCGTAGGACTAAGCGGGACGAGCTCTGGAAACACCATATATTTT.

The V and J genes are TRBV7-9 and TRBJ2-7, with D possibly being TRBD1 (6 bases). Germline V gene sequence: CDR1 SEHNR, CDR2 FQNEAQ (reference sequence). V was pared by 5 bases and J by 5 bases, with 13 bases between. The CDR3 length is 13 residues. CDR3 residues: CASSIRGLDEQYF. The CDR3 coding sequence is TGTGCCAGCAGCATCAGGGGTCTCGACGAGCAGTACTTC.

The J gene is TRBJ2-1, the V gene TRBV6-5; D unresolved. Trimming removed 7 bases from V and 0 bases from J, with 4 bases in between. Germline-derived CDR1 and CDR2 are MNHEY and SVGAGI. The CDR3 sequence is 12 residues long. This CDR3 reads CASKASYNEQFF. CDR3 DNA sequence: TGTGCCAGCAAAGCCTCCTACAATGAGCAGTTCTTC.

This chain joins TRBV19 and TRBJ2-7, with TRBD2 matching over 9 bases. This CDR3 has 15 amino acids. V lost 4 bases to trimming and J lost 4 bases; unmatched junction nucleotides: 8. Germline CDR1 and CDR2: LNHDA and SQIVND (reference sequence). The CDR3 loop reads CASSSLLAGRYEQYF. In DNA, the CDR3 is TGTGCCAGTAGTAGTCTCCTAGCGGGAAGATACGAGCAGTACTTC.

DNA of the CDR3: TGTGCCAGCAGCGCTAGAACAGGGCACGACAACTATGGCTACACCTTC. Its translation: CASSARTGHDNYGYTF. The J gene is TRBJ1-2, the V gene TRBV7-2; possible D gene TRBD1, 6 bases. The CDR3 length is 16 residues. Germline CDR1 reads SGHTA; CDR2 reads FQGNSA. Trimming removed 5 bases from V and 2 bases from J, with 18 bases in between. The variable domain in full, with the rest retrieved from reference TRBV7-2 and TRBJ1-2, is GAGVSQSPSNKVTEKGKDVELRCDPISGHTALYWYRQSLGQGLEFLIYFQGNSAPDKSGLPSDRFSAERTGGSVSTLTIQRTQQEDSAVYLCASSARTGHDNYGYTFGSGTRLTVV.

This chain connects TRBV29-1 to TRBJ2-5; D gene uncertain. This CDR3 is 13 amino acids long. Germline-derived CDR1 and CDR2 are SQVTM and ANQGSEA. V lost 7 bases, J lost 3 bases, and 15 bases lay in between. Here the CDR3 reads CSAGPEIEETQYF. CDR3 sequence (DNA): TGCAGCGCCGGGCCCGAGATAGAAGAGACCCAGTACTTC.

The CDR3 coding sequence is TGTGCCAGCAGCCAAGAAAAGACGGGAGCCTACACCATATATTTT. Translation gives CASSQEKTGAYTIYF. The chain employs TRBV4-2 and TRBJ1-3; D is unclear. CDR1 and CDR2 from the germline V gene are LGHNA and YNFKEQ. The length of the CDR3 is 15 residues. V gave up 0 bases and J gave up 8 bases, with 14 bases separating them.